The clone carrying this TCR beta chain has just a few counts. In TCRdb, the RT-PCR reads were re-called with MiXCR into one record per CDR3 protein. The sample holds over 400,000 distinct CDR3 sequences, around 16% seen once. The data were obtained in a study of patients and donors after allogeneic stem cell transplantation. Sequencing was done on a sample of blood, either unsorted or a sorted T cell fraction (not recorded which). The receptor's source is a human donor who was either an allogeneic HSCT recipient or a stem cell or donor lymphocyte infusion donor (not recorded which). It is not recorded whose cells these are; they may come from a transplant donor.

The CDR3 spells CATSDKPTGEAFF. The CDR3 bases are TGTGCCACCAGTGACAAGCCGACCGGAGAAGCTTTCTTT. This chain joins TRBV24-1 and TRBJ1-1; D gene unclear. Germline loops: CDR1 KGHDR, CDR2 SFDVKD. Deletions cut 4 bases from V and 8 bases from J, with 13 bases between. There are 13 residues in the CDR3.